Below, 32 T cell receptor beta chains from the same sample are listed, as sequenced in a study of blood T cells in healthy people across ages. It was with a sample-barcoded 5' primer and a J-beta primer mix that a second PCR of about 6 to 12 cycles was run. TCRdb reprocessed the 5' RACE reads via MiXCR and lists one record per CDR3 protein. This table holds 800,000 to 950,000 distinct CDR3 sequences, around 46% found once. The sample comprised blood. Receptor source: a man aged 30-40 years in good health.

The chain has TRBV20-1 and TRBJ2-7, with 8 bases aligning to TRBD1. The J call is doubtful: the DNA matches TRBJ2-5 better. CDR3 length: 15 residues. Germline-derived CDR1 and CDR2 are DFQATT and SNEGSKA (reference sequence). In nucleotides, the CDR3 is TGCAGTGCTAGCCGAATCACAGGGGGACAAGAGACCCAGTACTTC. Its protein product is CSASRITGGQETQYF.

This rearrangement joins TRBV6-6 to TRBJ2-4, with D perhaps matching TRBD1 (7 bases). CDR1 MNHNY and CDR2 SVGAGI come from the germline V gene (reference sequence). V lost 6 bases, J lost 2 bases, and 17 bases lay in between. The CDR3 sequence is 16 residues long. In DNA, the CDR3 is TGTGCCAGCAGCTCAGGGGGGCACGGGTCCAAAAACATTCAGTACTTC. Translated, it gives CASSSGGHGSKNIQYF.

This clonotype occurred a few times. The V and J genes are TRBV5-1 and TRBJ1-2; unclear D gene. Germline V gene data show CDR1 as SGHRS and CDR2 as YFSETQ. There are 15 residues in the CDR3. V was cut by 0 bases and J by 6 bases, with 15 bases left in between. The chain's CDR3 is CASSLGAQSSHGYTF. CDR3 nucleotides: TGCGCCAGCAGCTTGGGCGCACAATCATCCCATGGCTACACCTTC.

V gene TRBV18 combines with J gene TRBJ2-4; no clear D gene. V shed 3 bases and J shed 3 bases, with 15 bases lying between them. The CDR3 covers 16 residues. From germline, CDR1 is KGHSH and CDR2 LQKENI. The CDR3, as DNA: TGTGCCAGCTCACCGATAACCGGAGCCTACAAAAACATTCAGTACTTC. Residues: CASSPITGAYKNIQYF.

V gene TRBV27 combines with J gene TRBJ1-2; TRBD1 matches at 7 bases. The germline gives CDR1 MNHEY, CDR2 SMNVEV (reference sequence). The CDR3 has 14 amino acids. V lost 11 bases, J lost 1 base, and 10 bases stayed unmatched. CDR3 sequence: CAGGYRGLNYGYTF. The CDR3 bases are TGTGCCGGCGGCTACAGGGGTCTTAACTATGGCTACACCTTC.

The chain is built from TRBV6-5 and TRBJ1-2; no clear D gene. The CDR3 is 12 amino acids. CDR1 is MNHEY and CDR2 is SVGAGI in the germline V gene. V lost 9 bases and J 4 bases, leaving 12 bases between the germline ends. CDR3 nucleotides: TGTGCCAGGAGTGGCGGACTCTATGGCTACACCTTC. This gives the protein CARSGGLYGYTF.

This chain connects TRBV4-1 to TRBJ1-2, with unresolved D. Between the trimmed V and J ends, which lost 4 bases and 6 bases, there was a span of 18 bases. CDR3 size: 15 residues. Germline values: CDR1 MGHRA, CDR2 YSYEKL. CDR3 loop: CASSPTGSLTNGYTF. The CDR3 coding sequence is TGCGCCAGCAGCCCCACCGGGAGCCTGACGAATGGCTACACCTTC.

The chain recombines TRBV6-2 or TRBV6-3 with TRBJ2-7, with D unresolved. The germline V and J ends were trimmed by 2 bases and 2 bases, with 10 bases remaining between them. This CDR3 is built from 14 residues. From germline, CDR1 is MNHEY and CDR2 SVGEGT. The chain's CDR3 is CASSYGRPAYEQYF. DNA for the CDR3: TGTGCCAGCAGTTACGGCAGGCCCGCCTACGAGCAGTACTTC.

The CDR3 region is CASTSGTASTDTQYF. The DNA for the CDR3 is TGTGCCAGCACGTCGGGAACGGCTAGCACAGATACGCAGTATTTT. The rearrangement uses TRBV28 and TRBJ2-3, with TRBD2 as a possible D gene (5 bases). The V and J ends lost 7 bases and 0 bases respectively, with 14 bases between them. This CDR3 contains 15 residues. Germline assignment: CDR1 MDHEN and CDR2 SYDVKM.

The chain employs TRBV6-5 and TRBJ1-4; 7 bases match TRBD1. Germline lookup yields CDR1 MNHEY and CDR2 SVGAGI. J gave up 4 bases and V 4 bases, and 9 bases lay outside the gene matches. CDR3 length: 16 amino acids. In DNA, the CDR3 is TGTGCCAGCAGTTGGGGGATGACAGGGCGTAATGAAAAACTGTTTTTT. It translates to CASSWGMTGRNEKLFF.

The V call is TRBV28, the J call TRBJ2-5; D may be TRBD1 (5 bases). CDR1 and CDR2 (germline): MDHEN, SYDVKM. There are 16 residues in the CDR3. Trimming cost V 5 bases and J 0 bases, with 16 bases left between them. CDR3 residues: CASSGAKWAYQETQYF. CDR3 nucleotides: TGTGCCAGCAGTGGGGCGAAATGGGCGTACCAAGAGACCCAGTACTTC.

The rearrangement uses TRBV11-3 and TRBJ2-7; D perhaps matches TRBD2 (6 bases). CDR3 length: 15 residues. Germline V gives CDR1 SGHNT, CDR2 YENEEA. Trimming took off 1 base at V and 1 base at J, with 11 bases between the two ends. The CDR3 loop reads CASSLAGTDSYEQYF. The CDR3 DNA follows: TGTGCCAGCAGCTTAGCCGGGACTGATTCCTACGAGCAGTACTTC.

This clonotype was found a few times. The chain joins TRBV7-9 to TRBJ2-1; 9 nucleotides align to TRBD2. The CDR3 is 16 residues long. Germline V CDR1 and CDR2: SEHNR, FQNEAQ (reference sequence). The V gene end was trimmed by 4 bases and the J gene end by 8 bases; junction bases not matched to a gene: 12. This CDR3 reads CASSSPRSGGFDEQFF. The DNA of the CDR3 is TGTGCCAGCAGCTCACCTCGGAGCGGGGGGTTCGATGAGCAGTTCTTC.

A remark on this clonotype: A read error is possible here, since a much larger clone lies one base away. The gene calls are TRBV4-2 and TRBJ2-1, with D perhaps TRBD2 (6 bases). The germline V gene encodes CDR1 LGHNA and CDR2 YNFKEQ. The CDR3 extends over 15 amino acids. The germline V and J ends were trimmed by 2 bases and 2 bases, with 10 bases remaining between them. This chain's CDR3 is CASSQLAEAYNEQFF. In DNA, the CDR3 is TGTGCCAGCAGCCAATTAGCGGAGGCCTACAATGAGCAGTTCTTC.

V and J are TRBV12-3 or TRBV12-4 and TRBJ1-1; D is undetermined. Trimming took off 2 bases at V and 6 bases at J, with 10 bases between the two ends. The CDR3 length is 13 residues. CDR3 nucleotide sequence: TGTGCCAGCAGTTTATCGGGCAGTTCTGAAGCTTTCTTT. This sequence encodes CASSLSGSSEAFF.

Concerning this clonotype: One end of the junction is discordant with germline, which a read error may explain. This sequence joins TRBV6-1 and TRBJ1-2, with D possibly TRBD1 on 5 matching bases. Germline V CDR1 and CDR2: MNHNS, SASEGT. This CDR3 has 13 amino acids. CDR3 amino acids: CATRVGTSYDYTF. CDR3 sequence (DNA): TGTGCCACAAGGGTTGGGACCAGCTATGACTACACCTTC.

The genes are TRBV20-1 and TRBJ2-7, with TRBD1 identical over 8 bases. The CDR3 has 15 residues. Germline V gene sequence: CDR1 DFQATT, CDR2 SNEGSKA (reference sequence). V lost 6 bases to trimming and J lost 0 bases; unmatched junction nucleotides: 10. The CDR3 reads CSAPRQGSPSYEQYF. For the CDR3, the DNA is TGCAGTGCACCACGACAGGGGTCTCCCTCCTACGAGCAGTACTTC.

This clonotype turned up a few times. This chain uses TRBV9 with TRBJ2-1; D remains ambiguous. V was pared by 1 base and J by 8 bases, with 7 bases between. The CDR3 covers 12 residues. Germline lookup yields CDR1 SGDLS and CDR2 YYNGEE. The DNA of the CDR3 is TGTGCCAGCAGCGTAAAGATTGATGAGCAGTTCTTC. Residues: CASSVKIDEQFF.

The rearrangement uses TRBV12-3 or TRBV12-4 and TRBJ2-3; maybe TRBD1 (6 bases). CDR3 length: 15 residues. V lost 3 bases and J 4 bases, leaving 14 bases between the germline ends. The DNA of the CDR3 is TGTGCCAGCAGTTTGGTCAGGGGTACGGCAGATACGCAGTATTTT. Its translation: CASSLVRGTADTQYF.

With regard to this clonotype: A much bigger clone sits one base away, suggesting this may be a read error. J is TRBJ1-5 and V is TRBV20-1; D is undetermined. Per the germline V gene, CDR1 is DFQATT and CDR2 is SNEGSKA (reference sequence). This CDR3 region has 16 residues. Trimming shortened V by 1 base and J by 2 bases, and 15 bases separated the two germline ends. The CDR3 region has the DNA TGCAGTGCTAGAGGGGCAGGCTCCAAAGGCAATCAGCCCCAGCATTTT. Encoded protein: CSARGAGSKGNQPQHF.

This clonotype was counted many times. The chain recombines TRBV20-1 with TRBJ2-7; D unclear. Trimming shortened V by 3 bases and J by 5 bases, and 20 bases separated the two germline ends. The V gene's germline CDR1 is DFQATT and CDR2 SNEGSKA (reference sequence). The CDR3 runs 15 residues. CDR3 amino acids: CSARALRSATNEQYF. CDR3 bases: TGCAGTGCTAGGGCACTGAGGAGTGCGACCAACGAGCAGTACTTC.

CDR3 DNA sequence: TGTGCCAGCAGTTACTTGTTCCTAGCGGGGGGTTTCTACAATGAGCAGTACTTC. It specifies CASSYLFLAGGFYNEQYF. This rearrangement joins TRBV6-2 or TRBV6-3 to TRBJ2-5; 11 nucleotides match TRBD2. Germline assignment: CDR1 MNHEY and CDR2 SVGEGT. V gave up 1 base and J gave up 11 bases; unmatched junction bases: 18. The CDR3 runs to 18 residues.

Note on this clonotype: A read error may be the cause here, since a much bigger clone is one base away. This chain uses TRBV7-2 with TRBJ2-5; D remains ambiguous. Trimming took off 2 bases at V and 11 bases at J, with 15 bases between the two ends. This CDR3 spans 13 amino acids. Looked up from germline, CDR1 is SGHTA and CDR2 is FQGNSA. The CDR3 bases are TGTGCCAGCAGCTTACCCCCTAGGGATGAGCAGTACTTC. It translates to CASSLPPRDEQYF.

CDR3 coding DNA: TGTGCCAGCAGTCCCCTGGGGGTCCCCACAGATACGCAGTATTTT. It encodes CASSPLGVPTDTQYF. The chain employs TRBV12-3 or TRBV12-4 and TRBJ2-3; the D call may be TRBD1 or TRBD2 (5 bases each). The V gene lost 5 bases and the J gene lost 2 bases, with 14 bases spanning the gap. CDR3 length equals 15 residues.

This clonotype was observed a few times. The chain couples TRBV21-1 to TRBJ2-5; the table's D gene call, TRBD1, was not cross checked with the DNA. TRBV21-1 is termed a pseudogene. The CDR3 runs 17 residues. The CDR3 region has the DNA TGTGCCAGCAGCAAAGAGGGGCGGGGAAGGCGGGGAGAGACCCAGTACTTC. Protein sequence: CASSKEGRGRRGETQYF.

The chain couples TRBV30 to TRBJ1-1; D not certain. The CDR3 is 13 residues long. Trimming took 5 bases from V and 0 from J, leaving 10 bases between them. Looked up from germline, CDR1 is GTSNPN and CDR2 is SVGIG (reference sequence). The CDR3 DNA is TGTGCCTGGGGGGAGACCATGAACACTGAAGCTTTCTTT. This encodes CAWGETMNTEAFF.

This CDR3 is CASSLPRAGTFF. In DNA form, the CDR3 reads TGTGCCAGCAGCTTACCCAGGGCAGGGACTTTCTTT. The rearrangement uses TRBV7-2 and TRBJ1-1; a weak D match, TRBD1 (5 bases). The V gene lost 2 bases and the J gene lost 12 bases, with 13 bases spanning the gap. The CDR3 has 12 amino acids. The germline gives CDR1 SGHTA, CDR2 FQGNSA.

Only a few counts were recorded for this clonotype. V gene TRBV29-1 combines with J gene TRBJ2-5; 10 nucleotides agree with TRBD2. The DNA end lines up better with TRBJ2-7; the J call may be wrong. CDR1 and CDR2 from the germline V gene are SQVTM and ANQGSEA. CDR3 length: 15 amino acids. As DNA, the CDR3 is TGCAGCGTTTCTATAGCGGGGGGTATCCCCTACGAGCAGTACTTC. The encoded protein is CSVSIAGGIPYEQYF.

The chain employs TRBV5-6 and TRBJ2-7; unclear D gene. The V gene lost 4 bases and the J gene lost 0 bases, with 11 bases spanning the gap. This CDR3 region has 14 residues. Germline CDR1 and CDR2: SGHDT and YYEEEE. CDR3 amino acids: CASSGAKSSYEQYF. CDR3 DNA sequence: TGTGCCAGCAGCGGAGCGAAAAGCTCCTACGAGCAGTACTTC.

The table lists this clonotype with a few counts. V is TRBV14 and J is TRBJ1-2, with a possible D match to TRBD1 (6 bases). V lost 1 base to trimming and J lost 9 bases, with 15 bases between them. The germline V gene encodes CDR1 SGHDN and CDR2 FVKESK. This CDR3 is built from 14 residues. The CDR3 DNA sequence: TGTGCCAGCAGCCAAGGGGCCAGGGGTTTGAGCTACACCTTC. Residues: CASSQGARGLSYTF. Full variable domain (missing parts from reference TRBV14 and TRBJ1-2): EAGVTQFPSHSVIEKGQTVTLRCDPISGHDNLYWYRRVMGKEIKFLLHFVKESKQDESGMPNNRFLAERTGGTYSTLKVQPAELEDSGVYFCASSQGARGLSYTFGSGTRLTVV.

This clonotype was counted only a few times. The chain's CDR3 is CASSQVGQGYQPQHF. The CDR3 DNA reads TGCGCCAGCAGCCAAGTTGGCCAGGGATATCAGCCCCAGCATTTT. The rearrangement uses TRBV4-1 and TRBJ1-5; TRBD1 might be the D (5 bases). The V end was cut by 1 base, the J end by 5 bases, with 12 bases between. CDR3 size: 15 residues. Germline V gene data show CDR1 as MGHRA and CDR2 as YSYEKL.

The chain's CDR3 is CSAYEYGYTF. In DNA form, the CDR3 reads TGCAGTGCCTATGAGTATGGCTACACCTTC. The V gene is TRBV20-1, the J gene TRBJ1-2; D gene uncertain. Germline assignment: CDR1 DFQATT and CDR2 SNEGSKA (reference sequence). The V end was cut by 6 bases, the J end by 5 bases, with 7 bases between. The CDR3 loop spans 10 amino acids.